Given below is one TCR beta chain in context. Its specificity is unknown. The sample comes from a study of blood T cells in healthy people across ages. Deletions cut 6 bases from V and 6 bases from J, with 15 bases between. This CDR3 has 13 amino acids. Germline CDR1 is SQVTM and CDR2 is ANQGSEA. PCR was performed a second time for about 7 to 11 cycles using a sample-barcoded 5' primer and a J-beta primer mix. Samples each returned at least 2.5 million CDR3-containing paired-end reads. In TCRdb, the 5' RACE reads were re-called with MiXCR into one record per CDR3 protein. The top ten clones hold approximately 20% of a sample with approximately 800,000 distinct CDR3 sequences, roughly 64% of them seen once. Study outcomes and limitations: Donor CMV status, an unknown factor, possibly confounded changes in expanded clonotypes. Underestimates were what the diversity estimates from one million T cells were considered to be.

This TCR came from a man aged 25-40 years in good health. This sequence joins TRBV29-1 and TRBJ2-1, with D unclear. Sequenced: blood. In DNA, the CDR3 is TGCAGCGTCTCCTCTCGGACGTTCAATGAGCAGTTCTTC. Residues: CSVSSRTFNEQFF.